A single sample gave rise to the 19 T cell receptor beta chains below, sequenced in a study of response to subunit inactivated influenza vaccine. TCRdb analysed the RT-PCR reads with MiXCR anew, one entry per CDR3 protein. The data contain over 800,000 distinct CDR3 sequences, 21% of them singletons. The source was PBMCs from blood, collected 4 to 6 days after vaccination. These TCRs come from a man aged 50 or older who received an inactivated influenza vaccine.

CDR3 in amino acids: CASRPGQSEKLFF. Here the CDR3 DNA reads TGTGCCAGCAGACCGGGACAGTCGGAAAAACTGTTTTTT. This chain uses TRBV12-3 or TRBV12-4 with TRBJ1-4; 7 bases agree with TRBD1. J lost 8 bases, V lost 6 bases, and 6 bases had no gene match. The CDR3 length is 13 residues.

This clonotype was found a few times. The CDR3 protein is CASSTTKREENEQFF. In nucleotides, the CDR3 is TGTGCCAGCAGCACGACGAAGCGGGAGGAGAATGAGCAGTTCTTC. This chain links TRBV7-9 with TRBJ2-1; 9 nucleotides line up with TRBD2. CDR1 is SEHNR, CDR2 FQNEAQ, per germline (reference sequence). There are 15 residues in the CDR3. V dropped 5 bases and J dropped 7; count of bases not matched to a gene: 9. The variable domain in full, with the rest retrieved from reference TRBV7-9 and TRBJ2-1, is DTGVSQNPRHKITKRGQNVTFRCDPISEHNRLYWYRQTLGQGPEFLTYFQNEAQLEKSRLLSDRFSAERPKGSFSTLEIQRTEQGDSAMYLCASSTTKREENEQFFGPGTRLTVL.

This clonotype was found many times. V is TRBV5-1 and J is TRBJ2-1, with 12 bases matching TRBD2. Germline trimming cut 2 bases from V and 4 bases from J; bases unmatched to any gene: 4. CDR1 is SGHRS, CDR2 YFSETQ, per germline. The CDR3 consists of 16 residues. The CDR3 sequence: CASSFPTSGSYNEQFF. The CDR3 DNA reads as TGCGCCAGCAGCTTCCCGACTAGCGGGAGTTACAATGAGCAGTTCTTC.

In this sample, this clonotype turned up once. V and J are TRBV12-3 or TRBV12-4 and TRBJ1-5, with D perhaps matching TRBD1 (6 bases). This CDR3 contains 15 residues. V dropped 3 bases and J dropped 7 bases, with 16 bases sitting between them. This CDR3 is CASSFNRGVSQPQHF. The CDR3 DNA sequence: TGTGCCAGCAGTTTTAATAGGGGGGTGAGCCAGCCCCAGCATTTT.

Only a few counts were recorded for this clonotype. This sequence joins TRBV18 and TRBJ2-5; tentatively, D is TRBD2 (6 bases). Deletions cut 3 bases from V and 5 bases from J, with 10 bases between. The germline CDR1 and CDR2 sequences are KGHSH and LQKENI. The CDR3 extends over 13 amino acids. The CDR3 region is CASSPRLVETQYF. The CDR3 DNA reads as TGTGCCAGCTCACCGAGACTAGTGGAGACCCAGTACTTC. The full variable domain, completed using reference TRBV18 and TRBJ2-5, is NAGVMQNPRHLVRRRGQEARLRCSPMKGHSHVYWYRQLPEEGLKFMVYLQKENIIDESGMPKERFSAEFPKEGPSILRIQQVVRGDSAAYFCASSPRLVETQYFGPGTRLLVL.

The CDR3 region is CASSPRGGPSYNEQFF. The CDR3 region has the DNA TGTGCCAGCAGCCCTAGGGGGGGTCCCTCCTACAATGAGCAGTTCTTC. The chain combines TRBV7-9 with TRBJ2-1, with D possibly matching TRBD2 (7 bases). This CDR3 has 16 amino acids. V shed 5 bases and J shed 0 bases, with 14 bases lying between them. Germline V gives CDR1 SEHNR, CDR2 FQNEAQ (reference sequence).

This clonotype has a single count. The chain has TRBV20-1 and TRBJ1-2; D not resolved. This CDR3 comprises 15 residues. Looked up from germline, CDR1 is DFQATT and CDR2 is SNEGSKA (reference sequence). V was cut by 3 bases and J by 0 bases, with 14 bases left in between. CDR3 DNA sequence: TGCAGTGCTAGGGACCTCTCGTCAGCTAACTATGGCTACACCTTC. Its protein product is CSARDLSSANYGYTF.

The rearrangement uses TRBV6-2 or TRBV6-3 and TRBJ2-4; TRBD2 matches 7 bases. The CDR3 totals 13 residues. V lost 8 bases to trimming and J lost 8 bases; unmatched junction nucleotides: 9. Germline CDR1 reads MNHEY; CDR2 reads SVGEGT. The CDR3 is CASVQAGRDIQYF. Written as DNA, the CDR3 is TGTGCCAGCGTTCAAGCGGGGAGGGACATTCAGTACTTC.

The rearrangement uses TRBV28 and TRBJ1-1; D is perhaps TRBD1 (5 bases). Between the trimmed V and J ends, which lost 8 bases and 1 base, there was a span of 11 bases. CDR3 length: 13 residues. Germline V gene data show CDR1 as MDHEN and CDR2 as SYDVKM. The CDR3: CASGPGPNTEAFF. CDR3 in DNA: TGTGCCAGCGGGCCGGGACCGAACACTGAAGCTTTCTTT.

The CDR3 bases are TGTGCCAGCTCACCAGACCGGGACAGGGCCGGAAAACTGTTTTTT. The encoded protein is CASSPDRDRAGKLFF. The chain links TRBV18 to TRBJ1-4; TRBD1 aligns across 9 bases. Per the germline V gene, CDR1 is KGHSH and CDR2 is LQKENI. V was pared by 2 bases and J by 10 bases, with 8 bases of the junction left unmatched. This CDR3 spans 15 amino acids. The whole variable domain, remainder taken from reference TRBV18 and TRBJ1-4, is NAGVMQNPRHLVRRRGQEARLRCSPMKGHSHVYWYRQLPEEGLKFMVYLQKENIIDESGMPKERFSAEFPKEGPSILRIQQVVRGDSAAYFCASSPDRDRAGKLFFGSGTQLSVL.

This clonotype occurred a few times. This chain links TRBV28 with TRBJ2-5; no clear D. The CDR3 has 13 residues. Germline CDR1 MDHEN, CDR2 SYDVKM. V was cut by 5 bases and J by 2 bases, with 9 bases left in between. In DNA form, the CDR3 reads TGTGCCAGCAGTCAACCGCGGCAAGAGACCCAGTACTTC. This encodes CASSQPRQETQYF.

The sample holds a few counts of this clonotype. This chain uses TRBV11-2 with TRBJ2-3, with 12 positions matching TRBD2. The CDR3 is made up of 16 amino acids. V dropped 1 base and J dropped 5; count of bases not matched to a gene: 4. Germline-derived CDR1 and CDR2 are SGHAT and FQNNGV. CDR3 protein: CASSLVGGLAGDTQYF. Written as DNA, the CDR3 is TGTGCCAGCAGCTTAGTGGGGGGACTAGCGGGAGATACGCAGTATTTT.

This clonotype has more than one count but fewer than ten. The CDR3 sequence: CASSSFRDSASPLHF. The CDR3 bases are TGTGCCAGCAGCTCCTTCCGGGACAGTGCATCACCCCTCCACTTT. The chain combines TRBV11-2 with TRBJ1-6; 7 nucleotides agree with TRBD1. CDR1 is SGHAT, CDR2 FQNNGV, per germline. The CDR3 runs 15 residues. With 4 bases clipped from V and 10 bases from J, the junction kept 10 bases outside the gene matches.

CDR3 amino acids: CASSQVSTDYGYTF. The CDR3 bases are TGCGCCAGCAGCCAAGTTTCCACGGATTATGGCTACACCTTC. The chain has TRBV4-3 and TRBJ1-2; no reliable D call. V was clipped by 1 base and J by 5 bases, with 11 bases between them. Germline CDR1 reads LGHNA; CDR2 reads YSLEER. The CDR3 is 14 amino acids.

This chain joins TRBV9 and TRBJ2-2; unclear D gene. Germline loops: CDR1 SGDLS, CDR2 YYNGEE. Trimming cost V 3 bases and J 6 bases, with 15 bases left between them. The length of the CDR3 is 15 residues. In nucleotides, the CDR3 is TGTGCCAGCAGCGCAGGAAACGGTTTCCCCGGGGAGCTGTTTTTT. As protein: CASSAGNGFPGELFF.

This clonotype was detected a few times. This CDR3 reads CASSYSILAQRGSHLGELFF. For the CDR3, the DNA is TGTGCCAGCAGTTACTCAATACTGGCGCAGCGTGGGAGCCACCTCGGGGAGCTGTTTTTT. The chain uses TRBV6-2 or TRBV6-3 and TRBJ2-2; D may be TRBD2 (5 bases). V was clipped by 0 bases and J by 7 bases, with 27 bases between them. Germline values: CDR1 MNHEY, CDR2 SVGEGT. The CDR3 covers 20 residues.

For this clonotype: Relative to the germline gene, one junction end is altered; a read error may explain this. The CDR3 here is CASSLGSSLSNTGELFF. CDR3 DNA sequence: TGCGCCAGCAGTTTGGGGTCTAGCCTATCGAACACCGGGGAGCTGTTTTTT. This rearrangement joins TRBV5-1 to TRBJ2-2, with D perhaps TRBD2 (5 bases). This CDR3 comprises 17 residues. CDR1 and CDR2 from the germline V gene are SGHRS and YFSETQ.

The rearrangement joins TRBV30 to TRBJ1-4, with TRBD1 as a possible D gene (6 bases). The V gene lost 2 bases and the J gene lost 4 bases, with 8 bases spanning the gap. Germline V gives CDR1 GTSNPN, CDR2 SVGIG (reference sequence). CDR3 length: 13 amino acids. This chain's CDR3 is CAWSTRGNEKLFF. The CDR3 nucleotides are TGTGCCTGGAGTACCAGGGGTAATGAAAAACTGTTTTTT.

This chain connects TRBV10-2 to TRBJ2-3, with 11 bases matching TRBD2. The CDR3 has 18 amino acids. The J segment lost 0 bases and the V segment lost 1 base, leaving 6 bases of the junction unmatched. In germline, CDR1 is WSHSY, CDR2 SAAADI. The CDR3 region is CASSEWLAGGASTDTQYF. CDR3 in DNA: TGCGCCAGCAGTGAGTGGCTAGCGGGGGGAGCTAGCACAGATACGCAGTATTTT.